This T cell receptor (beta chain) derives from a study of shared clonotypes between healthy human individuals. Notes on the study in general: Clonotypes not shared had lower generation probabilities than those common to all four donors.

This clone came up once. What it recognizes is unknown. Researchers ran the assay at a deep level. Evenly divided among several immunoSEQ plates was the genomic DNA of each subset. Measured with immunoSEQ multiplex PCR; TCRdb has only the in-frame clones, and not every one. The sample has over 2 million clones, approximately 90% seen once. The germline V gene has CDR1 KGHSH and CDR2 LQKENI. The CDR3 runs to 16 residues. The junction had 6 bases not matched to a gene; V was cut back by 2 bases and J by 5 bases. This chain uses TRBV18 with TRBJ2-1, with TRBD2 identical over 10 bases. Sequencing was carried out using naive CD4+ T cells from PBMCs. Subset specified: CD45RA+ positively selected. The TCR sequence derives from a man aged 18 to 29 in good health. Some clones in this sample may be carry-over from other donors' samples. The CDR3 is CASSPYTSGAHNEQFF. The CDR3 DNA sequence: TGTGCCAGCTCACCATATACTAGCGGGGCTCACAATGAGCAGTTCTTC.